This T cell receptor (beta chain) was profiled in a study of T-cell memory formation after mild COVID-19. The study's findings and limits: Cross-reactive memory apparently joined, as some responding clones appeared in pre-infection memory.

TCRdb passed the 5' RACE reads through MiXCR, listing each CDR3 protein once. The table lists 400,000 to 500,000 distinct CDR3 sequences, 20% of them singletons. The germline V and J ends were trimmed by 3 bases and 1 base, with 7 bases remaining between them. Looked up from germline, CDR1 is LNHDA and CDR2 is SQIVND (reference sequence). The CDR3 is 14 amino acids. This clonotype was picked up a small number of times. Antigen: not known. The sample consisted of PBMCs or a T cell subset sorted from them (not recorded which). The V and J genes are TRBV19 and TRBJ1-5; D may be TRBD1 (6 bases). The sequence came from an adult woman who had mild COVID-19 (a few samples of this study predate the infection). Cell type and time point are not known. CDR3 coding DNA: TGTGCCAGTAGTATGGGACACAGCAATCAGCCCCAGCATTTT. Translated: CASSMGHSNQPQHF.